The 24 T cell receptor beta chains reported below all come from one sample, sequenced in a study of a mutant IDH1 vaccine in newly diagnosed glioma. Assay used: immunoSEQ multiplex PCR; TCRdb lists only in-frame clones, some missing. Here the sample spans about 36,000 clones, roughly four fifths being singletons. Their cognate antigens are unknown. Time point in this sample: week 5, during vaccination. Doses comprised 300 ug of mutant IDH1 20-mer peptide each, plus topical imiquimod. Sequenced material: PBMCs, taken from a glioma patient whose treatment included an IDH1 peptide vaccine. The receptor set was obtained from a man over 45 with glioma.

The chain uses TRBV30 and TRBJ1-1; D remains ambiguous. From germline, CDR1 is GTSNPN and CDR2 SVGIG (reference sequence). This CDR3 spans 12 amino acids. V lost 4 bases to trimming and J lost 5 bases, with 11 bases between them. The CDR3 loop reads CAWNRGHTEAFF. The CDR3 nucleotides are TGTGCCTGGAATCGAGGGCATACTGAAGCTTTCTTT.

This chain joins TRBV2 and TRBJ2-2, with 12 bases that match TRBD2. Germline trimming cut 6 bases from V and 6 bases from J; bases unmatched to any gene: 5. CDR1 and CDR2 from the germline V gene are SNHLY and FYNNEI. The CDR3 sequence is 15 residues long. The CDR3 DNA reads TGTGCCAGCAGGGCGACTAGCGGGAGAGCCGGGGAGCTGTTTTTT. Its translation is CASRATSGRAGELFF. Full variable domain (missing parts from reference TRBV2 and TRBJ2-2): EPEVTQTPSHQVTQMGQEVILRCVPISNHLYFYWYRQILGQKVEFLVSFYNNEISEKSEIFDDQFSVERPDGSNFTLKIRSTKLEDSAMYFCASRATSGRAGELFFGEGSRLTVL.

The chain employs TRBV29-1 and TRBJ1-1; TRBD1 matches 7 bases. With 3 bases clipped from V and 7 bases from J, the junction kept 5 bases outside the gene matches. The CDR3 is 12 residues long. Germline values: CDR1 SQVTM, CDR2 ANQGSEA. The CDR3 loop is CSVEGAGGEAFF. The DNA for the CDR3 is TGCAGCGTTGAGGGGGCAGGGGGTGAAGCTTTCTTT.

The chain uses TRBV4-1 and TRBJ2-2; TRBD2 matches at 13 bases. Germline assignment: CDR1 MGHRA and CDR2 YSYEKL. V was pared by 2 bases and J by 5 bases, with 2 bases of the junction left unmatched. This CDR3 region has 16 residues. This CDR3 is CASSQQLAGGTGELFF. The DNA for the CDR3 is TGCGCCAGCAGCCAACAACTAGCGGGAGGGACCGGGGAGCTGTTTTTT.

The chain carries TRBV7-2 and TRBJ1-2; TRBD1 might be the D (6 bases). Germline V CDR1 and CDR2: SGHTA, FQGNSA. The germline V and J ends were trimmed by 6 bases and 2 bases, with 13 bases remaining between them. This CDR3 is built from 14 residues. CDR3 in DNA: TGTGCCAGCAGTTCGGACAGCGGGAACTATGGCTACACCTTC. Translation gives CASSSDSGNYGYTF.

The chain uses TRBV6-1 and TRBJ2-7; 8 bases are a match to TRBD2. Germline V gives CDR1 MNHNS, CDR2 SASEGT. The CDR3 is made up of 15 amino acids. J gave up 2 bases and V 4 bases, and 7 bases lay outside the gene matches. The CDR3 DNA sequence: TGTGCCAGCAGTGTATCGGGAGGGCCCCCCTACGAGCAGTACTTC. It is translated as CASSVSGGPPYEQYF.

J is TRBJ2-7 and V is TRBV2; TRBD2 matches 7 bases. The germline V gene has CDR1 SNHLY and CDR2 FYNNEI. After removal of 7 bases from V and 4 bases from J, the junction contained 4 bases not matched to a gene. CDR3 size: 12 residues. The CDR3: CASTASGYEQYF. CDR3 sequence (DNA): TGTGCCAGCACGGCTAGCGGTTACGAGCAGTACTTC.

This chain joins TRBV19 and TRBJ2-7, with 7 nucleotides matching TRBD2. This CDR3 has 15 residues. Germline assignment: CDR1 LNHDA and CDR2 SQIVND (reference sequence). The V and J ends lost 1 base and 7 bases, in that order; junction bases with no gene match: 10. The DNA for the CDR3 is TGTGCCAGTAGTATAGGCGGACTAGTTGCGGGGGAGCAGTACTTC. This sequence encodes CASSIGGLVAGEQYF.

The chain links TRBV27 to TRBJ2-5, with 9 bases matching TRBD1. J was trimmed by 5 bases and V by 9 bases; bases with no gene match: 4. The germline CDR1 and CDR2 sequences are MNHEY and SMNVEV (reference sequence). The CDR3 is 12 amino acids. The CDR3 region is CASVGQGETQYF. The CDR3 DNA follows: TGTGCCAGTGTGGGACAGGGTGAGACCCAGTACTTC.

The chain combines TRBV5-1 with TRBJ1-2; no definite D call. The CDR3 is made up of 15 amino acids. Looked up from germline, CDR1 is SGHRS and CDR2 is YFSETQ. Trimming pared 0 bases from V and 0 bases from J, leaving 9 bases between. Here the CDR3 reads CASSLGRVTNYGYTF. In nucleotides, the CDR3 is TGCGCCAGCAGCTTGGGAAGGGTCACTAACTATGGCTACACCTTC.

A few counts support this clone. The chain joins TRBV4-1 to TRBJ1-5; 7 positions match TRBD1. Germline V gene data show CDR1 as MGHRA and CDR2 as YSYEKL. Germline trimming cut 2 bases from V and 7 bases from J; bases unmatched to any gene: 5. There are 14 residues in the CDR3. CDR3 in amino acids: CASSQNRGRQPQHF. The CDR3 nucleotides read TGCGCCAGCAGCCAAAATAGGGGGCGGCAGCCCCAGCATTTT.

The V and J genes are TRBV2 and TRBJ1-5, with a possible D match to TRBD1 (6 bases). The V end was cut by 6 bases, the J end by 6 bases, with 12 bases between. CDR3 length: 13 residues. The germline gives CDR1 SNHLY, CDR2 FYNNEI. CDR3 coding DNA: TGTGCCAGCAGAACAGGGTCGGGTCAGCCCCAGCATTTT. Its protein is CASRTGSGQPQHF. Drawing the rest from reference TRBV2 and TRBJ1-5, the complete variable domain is EPEVTQTPSHQVTQMGQEVILRCVPISNHLYFYWYRQILGQKVEFLVSFYNNEISEKSEIFDDQFSVERPDGSNFTLKIRSTKLEDSAMYFCASRTGSGQPQHFGDGTRLSIL.

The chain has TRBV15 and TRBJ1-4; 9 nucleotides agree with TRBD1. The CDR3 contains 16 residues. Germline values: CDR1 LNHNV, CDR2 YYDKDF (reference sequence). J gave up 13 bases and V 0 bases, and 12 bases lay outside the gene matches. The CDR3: CATSREKQGAVSGLFF. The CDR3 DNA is TGTGCCACCAGCAGAGAAAAACAGGGGGCGGTGTCAGGACTGTTTTTT.

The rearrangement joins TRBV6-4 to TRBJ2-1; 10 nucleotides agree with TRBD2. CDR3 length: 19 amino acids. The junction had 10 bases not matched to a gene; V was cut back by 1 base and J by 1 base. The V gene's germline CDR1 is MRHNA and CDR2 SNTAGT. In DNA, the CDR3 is TGTGCCAGCAGTGACTTTGTTGGCGCTAGCGGGGGTTCCTACAATGAGCAGTTCTTC. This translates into CASSDFVGASGGSYNEQFF.

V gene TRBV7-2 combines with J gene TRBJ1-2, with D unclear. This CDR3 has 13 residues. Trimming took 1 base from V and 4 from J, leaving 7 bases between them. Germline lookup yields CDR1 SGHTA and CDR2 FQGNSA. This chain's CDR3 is CASSLDPPYGYTF. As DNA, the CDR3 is TGTGCCAGCAGCTTAGACCCCCCCTATGGCTACACCTTC.

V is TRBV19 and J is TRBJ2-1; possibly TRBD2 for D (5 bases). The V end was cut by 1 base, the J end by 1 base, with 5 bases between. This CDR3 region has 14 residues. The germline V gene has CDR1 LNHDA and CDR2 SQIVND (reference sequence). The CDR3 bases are TGTGCCAGTAGTATAGCGGGGTCCTACAATGAGCAGTTCTTC. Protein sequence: CASSIAGSYNEQFF.

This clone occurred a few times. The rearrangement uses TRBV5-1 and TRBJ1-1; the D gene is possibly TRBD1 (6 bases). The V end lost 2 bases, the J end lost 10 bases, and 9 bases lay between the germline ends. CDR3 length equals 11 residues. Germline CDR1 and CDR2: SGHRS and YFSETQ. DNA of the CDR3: TGCGCCAGCAGCTTAACAGGGACAGCTTTCTTT. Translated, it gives CASSLTGTAFF. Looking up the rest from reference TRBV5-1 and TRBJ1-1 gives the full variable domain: KAGVTQTPRYLIKTRGQQVTLSCSPISGHRSVSWYQQTPGQGLQFLFEYFSETQRNKGNFPGRFSGRQFSNSRSEMNVSTLELGDSALYLCASSLTGTAFFGQGTRLTVV.

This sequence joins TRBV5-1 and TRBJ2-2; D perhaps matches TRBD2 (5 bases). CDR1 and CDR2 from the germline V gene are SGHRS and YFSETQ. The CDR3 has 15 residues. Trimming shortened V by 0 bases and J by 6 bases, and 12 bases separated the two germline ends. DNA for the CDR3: TGCGCCAGCAGCTTGGGGGAGAGCCCGCCCGGGGAGCTGTTTTTT. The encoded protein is CASSLGESPPGELFF. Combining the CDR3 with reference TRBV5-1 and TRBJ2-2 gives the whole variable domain KAGVTQTPRYLIKTRGQQVTLSCSPISGHRSVSWYQQTPGQGLQFLFEYFSETQRNKGNFPGRFSGRQFSNSRSEMNVSTLELGDSALYLCASSLGESPPGELFFGEGSRLTVL.

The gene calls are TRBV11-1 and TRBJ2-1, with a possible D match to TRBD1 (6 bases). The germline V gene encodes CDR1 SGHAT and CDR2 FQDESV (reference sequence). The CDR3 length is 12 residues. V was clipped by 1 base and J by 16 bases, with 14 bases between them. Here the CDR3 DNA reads TGTGCCAGCAGCTTAGTGGCAGGGGAGCGATTCTTC. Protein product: CASSLVAGERFF.

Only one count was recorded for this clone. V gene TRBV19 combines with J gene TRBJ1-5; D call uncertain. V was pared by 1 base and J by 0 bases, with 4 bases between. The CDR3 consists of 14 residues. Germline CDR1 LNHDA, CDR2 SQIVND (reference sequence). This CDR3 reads CASSIVGSNQPQHF. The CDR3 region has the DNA TGTGCCAGTAGTATAGTTGGTAGCAATCAGCCCCAGCATTTT. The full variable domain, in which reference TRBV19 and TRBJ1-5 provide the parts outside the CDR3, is DGGITQSPKYLFRKEGQNVTLSCEQNLNHDAMYWYRQDPGQGLRLIYYSQIVNDFQKGDIAEGYSVSREKKESFPLTVTSAQKNPTAFYLCASSIVGSNQPQHFGDGTRLSIL.

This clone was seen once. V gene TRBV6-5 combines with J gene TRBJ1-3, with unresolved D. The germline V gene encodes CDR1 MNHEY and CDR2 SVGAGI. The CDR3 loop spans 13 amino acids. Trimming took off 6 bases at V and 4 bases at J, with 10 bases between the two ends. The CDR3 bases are TGTGCCAGCAGCCGGGCGGGGGGAAACACCATATATTTT. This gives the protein CASSRAGGNTIYF.

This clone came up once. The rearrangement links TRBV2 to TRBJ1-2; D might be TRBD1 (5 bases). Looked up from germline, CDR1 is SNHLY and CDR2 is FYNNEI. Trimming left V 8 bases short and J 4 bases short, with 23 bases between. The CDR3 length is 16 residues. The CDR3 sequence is CASWGSGTPQLYGYTF. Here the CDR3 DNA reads TGTGCCAGCTGGGGGTCGGGCACCCCACAGCTCTATGGCTACACCTTC.

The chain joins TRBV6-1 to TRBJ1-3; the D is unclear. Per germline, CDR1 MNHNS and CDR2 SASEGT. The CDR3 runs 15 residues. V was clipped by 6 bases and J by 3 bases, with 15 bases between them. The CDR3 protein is CASRFRGESGNTIYF. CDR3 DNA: TGTGCCAGCAGGTTCAGAGGAGAGAGTGGAAACACCATATATTTT.

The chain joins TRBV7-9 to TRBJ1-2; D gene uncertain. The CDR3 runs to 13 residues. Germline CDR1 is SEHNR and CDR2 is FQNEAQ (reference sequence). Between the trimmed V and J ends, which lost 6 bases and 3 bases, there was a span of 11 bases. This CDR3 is CASRDGLDYGYTF. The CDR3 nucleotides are TGTGCCAGCAGGGACGGGCTCGACTATGGCTACACCTTC.